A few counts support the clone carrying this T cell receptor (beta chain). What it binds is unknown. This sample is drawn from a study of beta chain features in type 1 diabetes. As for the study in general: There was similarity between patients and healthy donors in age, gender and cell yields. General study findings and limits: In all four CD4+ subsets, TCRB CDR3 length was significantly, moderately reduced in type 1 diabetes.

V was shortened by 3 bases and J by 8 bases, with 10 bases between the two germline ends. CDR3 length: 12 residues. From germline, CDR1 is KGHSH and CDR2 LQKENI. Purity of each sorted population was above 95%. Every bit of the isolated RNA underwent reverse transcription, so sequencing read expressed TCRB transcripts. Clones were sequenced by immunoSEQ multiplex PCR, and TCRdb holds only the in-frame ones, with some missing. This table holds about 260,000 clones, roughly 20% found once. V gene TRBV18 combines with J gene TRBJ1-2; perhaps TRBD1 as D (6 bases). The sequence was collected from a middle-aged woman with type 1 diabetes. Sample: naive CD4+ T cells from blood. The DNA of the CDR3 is TGTGCCAGCTCACCGGGGACAACAGGCTACACCTTC. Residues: CASSPGTTGYTF.